This TCR beta chain was documented in a study of cytomegalovirus exposure and HLA in healthy donors. Study results and limitations: Presence/absence analyses supposed approximately even sequencing depth among donors. An apparent linkage of common viral pathogens to several of the most significant clusters emerged in a later analysis.

Each donor was nominally healthy when sampled (though unrecorded immune exposures were likely). Note on this clone: What it recognizes is unknown.

Between the trimmed V and J ends, which lost 6 bases and 1 base, there was a span of 13 bases. The CDR3 consists of 14 residues. CDR1 and CDR2 from the germline V gene are SGHKS and YYEKEE (reference sequence). A multiplex PCR was run with 60 Vbeta primers and 13 Jbeta primers. TCRdb keeps only in-frame clones here, not all; method: immunoSEQ multiplex PCR. Seen here are approximately 180,000 clones, 81% observed once, and the top ten hold 1.5% to 2%. V is TRBV5-5 and J is TRBJ1-1; D may be TRBD1 (6 bases). Sequencing used PBMCs. The receptor comes from a man in his late teens or twenties in good health and CMV-seronegative. The CDR3 loop is CASTPYRENTEAFF. CDR3 in DNA: TGTGCCAGCACCCCCTACAGGGAGAACACTGAAGCTTTCTTT.